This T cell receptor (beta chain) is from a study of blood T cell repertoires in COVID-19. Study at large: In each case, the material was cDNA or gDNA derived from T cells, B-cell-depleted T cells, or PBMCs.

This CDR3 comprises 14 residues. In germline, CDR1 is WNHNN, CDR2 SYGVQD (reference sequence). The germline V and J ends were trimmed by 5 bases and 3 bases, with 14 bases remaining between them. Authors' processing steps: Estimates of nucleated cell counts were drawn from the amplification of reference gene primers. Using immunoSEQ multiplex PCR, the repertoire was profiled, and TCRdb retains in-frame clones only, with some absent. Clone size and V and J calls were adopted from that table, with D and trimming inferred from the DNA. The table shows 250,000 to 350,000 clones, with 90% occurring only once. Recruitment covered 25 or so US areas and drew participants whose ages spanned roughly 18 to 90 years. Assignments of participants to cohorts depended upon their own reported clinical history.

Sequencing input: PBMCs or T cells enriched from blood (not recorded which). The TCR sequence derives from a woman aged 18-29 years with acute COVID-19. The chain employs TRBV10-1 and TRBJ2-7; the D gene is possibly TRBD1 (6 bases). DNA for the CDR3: TGCGCCAGCAGTTATGGACAGCCAGTCTACGAGCAGTACTTC. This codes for CASSYGQPVYEQYF.